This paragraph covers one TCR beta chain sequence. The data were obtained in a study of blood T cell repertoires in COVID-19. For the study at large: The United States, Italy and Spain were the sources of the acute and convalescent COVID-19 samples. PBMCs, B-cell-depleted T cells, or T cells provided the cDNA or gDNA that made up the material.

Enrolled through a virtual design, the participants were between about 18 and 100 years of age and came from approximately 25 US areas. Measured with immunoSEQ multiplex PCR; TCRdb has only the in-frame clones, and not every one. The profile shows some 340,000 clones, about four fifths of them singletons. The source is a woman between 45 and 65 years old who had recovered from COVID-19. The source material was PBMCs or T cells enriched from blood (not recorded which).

For the CDR3, the DNA is TGTGCCACCAGCCCAACTAGCGGCACAGATACGCAGTATTTT. This translates into CATSPTSGTDTQYF. The V and J genes are TRBV24-1 and TRBJ2-3; 7 bases match TRBD2. From germline, CDR1 is KGHDR and CDR2 SFDVKD. V lost 7 bases to trimming and J lost 1 base; unmatched junction nucleotides: 4. CDR3 length: 14 residues.